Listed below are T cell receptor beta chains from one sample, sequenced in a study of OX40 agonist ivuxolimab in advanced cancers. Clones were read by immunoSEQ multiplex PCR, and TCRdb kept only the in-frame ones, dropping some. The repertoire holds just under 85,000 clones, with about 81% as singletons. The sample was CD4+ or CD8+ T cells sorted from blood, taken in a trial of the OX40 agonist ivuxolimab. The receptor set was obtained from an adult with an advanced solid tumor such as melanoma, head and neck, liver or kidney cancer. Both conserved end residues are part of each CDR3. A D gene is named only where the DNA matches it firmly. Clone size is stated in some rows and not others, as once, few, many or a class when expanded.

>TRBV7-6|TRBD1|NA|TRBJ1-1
TGTGCCAGCAGCCCCATCGGCAGGGGGGAAGCTTTCTTT
CASSPIGRGEAFF
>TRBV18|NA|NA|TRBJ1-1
TGTGCCAGCTCAAGGGTCCCCCCACAAACTGAAGCTTTCTTT
CASSRVPPQTEAFF
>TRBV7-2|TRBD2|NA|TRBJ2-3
TGTGCCAGCAGCTCCGGACTAGCGACAGATACGCAGTATTTT
CASSSGLATDTQYF
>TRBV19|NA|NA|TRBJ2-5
TGTGCCAGTAGTCACCAGAGAAATACCCGAGAGACCCAGTACTTC
CASSHQRNTRETQYF
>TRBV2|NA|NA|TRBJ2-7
TGTGCCAGCATATGGGGTCAACCCTACGAGCAGTACTTC
CASIWGQPYEQYF
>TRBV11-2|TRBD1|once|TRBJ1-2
TGTGCCAGCAGCGGCCGACAGGGGGAGGATTGGAACGGCTACACCTTC
CASSGRQGEDWNGYTF
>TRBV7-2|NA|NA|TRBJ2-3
TGTGCCAGCAGCTCAAAGGGGGGGCATGGAGATACGCAGTATTTT
CASSSKGGHGDTQYF
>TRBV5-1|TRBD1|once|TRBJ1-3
TGCGCCAGCAGCAAATACCCCTCGACAGGGGACTCTGGAAACACCATATATTTT
CASSKYPSTGDSGNTIYF
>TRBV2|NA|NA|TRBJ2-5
TGTGCCAGCAATACAGGGCCGGAGACCCAGTACTTC
CASNTGPETQYF
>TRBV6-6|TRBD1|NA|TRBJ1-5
TGTGCCAGCAGGGCCCCCGGGACAGGGTATCAGCCCCAGCATTTT
CASRAPGTGYQPQHF
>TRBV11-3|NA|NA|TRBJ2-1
TGTGCCAGCAGCTTAGAAAGGGTAAATGAGCAGTTCTTC
CASSLERVNEQFF
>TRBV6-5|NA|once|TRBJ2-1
TGTGCCAGCAGTGTTCAGGGGGGCTACAATGAGCAGTTCTTC
CASSVQGGYNEQFF
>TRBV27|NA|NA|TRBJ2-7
TGTGCCAGCAGTTTTGGTCCAACGGCCCCCTACGAGCAGTACTTC
CASSFGPTAPYEQYF
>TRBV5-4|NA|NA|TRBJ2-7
TGTGCCAGCAGCTTGGAAGGCTTCCAGGAAGAGCAGTACTTC
CASSLEGFQEEQYF
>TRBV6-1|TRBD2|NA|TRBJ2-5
TGTGCCAGCAGTGTGACTAGCGGGAGGAGGTTGGAGACCCAGTACTTC
CASSVTSGRRLETQYF
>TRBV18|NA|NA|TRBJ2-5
TGTGCCAGCTCACCACCCGAACTGGAGACCCAGTACTTC
CASSPPELETQYF
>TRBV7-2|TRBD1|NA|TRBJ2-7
TGTGCCAGCAGTAGGGACAGGAACTCCTACGAGCAGTACTTC
CASSRDRNSYEQYF
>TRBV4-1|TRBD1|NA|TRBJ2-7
TGCGCCAGCAGCGAGGGACAGGGGGCGCGGGAGCAGTACTTC
CASSEGQGAREQYF
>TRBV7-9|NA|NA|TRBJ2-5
TGTGCCAGCAGCTTAGTTGTAGGACCCCAAGAGACCCAGTACTTC
CASSLVVGPQETQYF
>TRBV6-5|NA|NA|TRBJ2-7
TGTGCCGTGGGACGGCAGATAGGGTACGAGCAGTACTTC
CAVGRQIGYEQYF
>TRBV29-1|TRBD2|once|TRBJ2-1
TGCAGCGTCACCCCCGGGACTAGCGGGACAAGATTCTACAATGAGCAGTTCTTC
CSVTPGTSGTRFYNEQFF
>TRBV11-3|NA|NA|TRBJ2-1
TGTGCCAGCAGCTTACAGATCCTCTCCTACAATGAGCAGTTCTTC
CASSLQILSYNEQFF
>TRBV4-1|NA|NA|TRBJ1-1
TGCGCCAGCAGCCTGAAGGGAGGGACGAACACTGAAGCTTTCTTT
CASSLKGGTNTEAFF
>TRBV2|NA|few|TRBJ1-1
TGTGCCAGCAGTCCGGGGCCCCCCGGGGCTTTCTTT
CASSPGPPGAFF
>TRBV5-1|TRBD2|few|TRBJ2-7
TGCGCCAGCAGCCAGCAGCTAGCGGGGAACGAGCAGTACTTC
CASSQQLAGNEQYF
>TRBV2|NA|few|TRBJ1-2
TGTGCCAGCAGCGAAAGGCGGGTTATCTACACCTTC
CASSERRVIYTF
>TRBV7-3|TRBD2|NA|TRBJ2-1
TGTGCCAGCAGCCCTCGACTAGCGGGAACCTACAATGAGCAGTTCTTC
CASSPRLAGTYNEQFF
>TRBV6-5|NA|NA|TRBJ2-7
TGTGCCAGCATAGGCGGGAACGAGCAGTACTTC
CASIGGNEQYF
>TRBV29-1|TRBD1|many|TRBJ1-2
TGCAGCGTGGACAGGGGCTACTTAATAGGCTACACCTTC
CSVDRGYLIGYTF
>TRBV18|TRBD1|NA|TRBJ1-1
TGTGCCAGCTCACCGGGGGGACAGATGAACACTGAAGCTTTCTTT
CASSPGGQMNTEAFF
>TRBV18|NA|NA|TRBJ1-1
TGTGCCAGCTCACCACGACCAGGGACCACTGAAGCTTTCTTT
CASSPRPGTTEAFF
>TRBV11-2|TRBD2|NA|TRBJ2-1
TGTGCCAGCAGCTTAGGGTTTAGCGGGAGGGATGAGCAGTTCTTC
CASSLGFSGRDEQFF
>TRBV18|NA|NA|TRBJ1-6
TGTGCCAGCTCACCACGCGGGAATTCACCCCTCCACTTT
CASSPRGNSPLHF
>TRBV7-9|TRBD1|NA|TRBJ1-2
TGTGCCAGCAGCGCACCGGGACAGGGCCATGGCTACACCTTC
CASSAPGQGHGYTF
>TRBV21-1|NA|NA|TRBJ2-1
TGTGCCAGCAGCAAAGCCAGCCCGAGCAGCTCCTACAATGAGCAGTTCTTC
CASSKASPSSSYNEQFF
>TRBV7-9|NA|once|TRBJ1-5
TGTGCCAGCAGCCCGGGTACTGGGAATCAGCCCCAGCATTTT
CASSPGTGNQPQHF
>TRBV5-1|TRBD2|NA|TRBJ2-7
TGCGCCAGCAGCCTAACACTAGCGGGGATATACGAGCAGTACTTC
CASSLTLAGIYEQYF
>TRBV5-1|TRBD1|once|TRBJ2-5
TGCGCCAGCAGCCCGGGGAGAGACAGGGGAGAGACCCAGTACTTC
CASSPGRDRGETQYF
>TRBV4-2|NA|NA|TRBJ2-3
TGTGCCAGCAGCCAAGATCTGCAGGGTGGCACAGATACGCAGTATTTT
CASSQDLQGGTDTQYF
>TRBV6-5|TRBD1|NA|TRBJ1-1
TGTGCCAGCAGTCGACAGGGGAACACTGAAGCTTTCTTT
CASSRQGNTEAFF
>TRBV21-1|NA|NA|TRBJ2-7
TGTGCCAGCAGCCCCCTCTACCGGGACAGGGTAGACCAGTACTTC
CASSPLYRDRVDQYF
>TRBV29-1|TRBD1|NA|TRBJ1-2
TGCAGCGTTCCAAAGGGACAGGGGGCGGAAGGCTACACCTTC
CSVPKGQGAEGYTF
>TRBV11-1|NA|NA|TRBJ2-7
TGTGCCAGCAGCCATCGCACAGGGCCCGTGGGGTATGAGCAGTACTTC
CASSHRTGPVGYEQYF
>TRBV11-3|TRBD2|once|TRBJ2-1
TGTGCCAGCAGCCCAGGGGCGCTAGCGGGGGACTACAATGAGCAGTTCTTC
CASSPGALAGDYNEQFF
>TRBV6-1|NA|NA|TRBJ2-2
TGTGCCAGCAGTCTACACTACACCGGGGAGCTGTTTTTT
CASSLHYTGELFF
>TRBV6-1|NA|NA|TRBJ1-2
TGTGCCAGCAGTGAGCAGGGGAGCTATGGCTACACCTTC
CASSEQGSYGYTF
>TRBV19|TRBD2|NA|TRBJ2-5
TGTGCCAGTAGAGGGACTAGCGGAATGGTCAAGGAGACCCAGTACTTC
CASRGTSGMVKETQYF
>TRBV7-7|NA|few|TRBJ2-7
TGTGCTAGCAGCTTAGCTAGGGGTACCGAGCAGTACTTC
CASSLARGTEQYF
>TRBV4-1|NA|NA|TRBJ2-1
TGCGCCAGCAGGGATTACAGGGCGACCCACAATGAGCAGTTCTTC
CASRDYRATHNEQFF
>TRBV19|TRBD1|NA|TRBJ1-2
TGTGCCAGTAGCAACAGGGGGCCCCCCTATGGCTACACCTTC
CASSNRGPPYGYTF
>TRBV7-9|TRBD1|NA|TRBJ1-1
TGTGCCAGTGGGGGCCCCGGGACAGGGGACACTGAAGCTTTCTTT
CASGGPGTGDTEAFF
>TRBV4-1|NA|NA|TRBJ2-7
TGCGCCAGCAGCCAAGAGTGGGGAGCTAACTACGAGCAGTACTTC
CASSQEWGANYEQYF